These 20 T cell receptor beta chains were all obtained from the same sample, sequenced in a study of cytomegalovirus exposure and HLA in healthy donors (TCRdb year 2017). The library was built by means of the immunoSEQ multiplex PCR assay. The multiplex PCR relied on a mix of 60 forward primers for TCR Vbeta segments and 13 reverse primers for TCR Jbeta segments. This immuneACCESS table, as held by TCRdb, lists in-frame sequences with V and J called but not all clones. Of the missing ones, under half trace to an unresolved V gene in checked studies; the others have no known cause. Present in this sample are over 95,000 clones, 77% of which were seen just once. Of the sample, approximately 9.9% is held by the ten largest clones. The sample comprised PBMCs. These receptors were collected from a man aged 35 to 55 in good health and CMV-seropositive.

The sample holds one count of this clone. This sequence joins TRBV5-5 and TRBJ2-6; unclear D gene. Germline values: CDR1 SGHKS, CDR2 YYEKEE (reference sequence). V was clipped by 1 base and J by 0 bases, with 8 bases between them. CDR3 size: 16 residues. The CDR3 sequence: CASSLQASSGANVLTF. Here the CDR3 DNA reads TGTGCCAGCAGCTTGCAGGCCAGCTCTGGGGCCAACGTCCTGACTTTC.

V is TRBV7-8 and J is TRBJ1-5, with a possible D match to TRBD1 (5 bases). This CDR3 is 14 amino acids long. The V end was cut by 6 bases, the J end by 7 bases, with 16 bases between. Germline CDR1 SGHVS, CDR2 FQNEAQ. The CDR3 region is CASSYSGGGQPQHF. The CDR3 nucleotides are TGTGCCAGCAGTTACTCGGGGGGAGGGCAGCCCCAGCATTTT.

The rearrangement uses TRBV5-6 and TRBJ1-5; 7 positions agree with TRBD1. Per germline, CDR1 SGHDT and CDR2 YYEEEE. This CDR3 has 15 amino acids. V shed 4 bases and J 5 bases; nucleotides not matched to a gene: 9. CDR3 coding DNA: TGTGCCAGCAGCAAGACAGGGTCGGGTGATCAGCCCCAGCATTTT. Amino acid sequence: CASSKTGSGDQPQHF.

The genes are TRBV28 and TRBJ1-2; no clear D. This CDR3 contains 16 residues. Trimming cost V 1 base and J 2 bases, with 14 bases left between them. Per germline, CDR1 MDHEN and CDR2 SYDVKM. The CDR3 coding sequence is TGTGCCAGCAGTTTATCGTTCGGGGTGAACAACTATGGCTACACCTTC. The encoded protein is CASSLSFGVNNYGYTF.

This clone was counted only a few times. One junction end does not reproduce the germline sequence, and a read error may be involved. This chain uses TRBV7-7 with TRBJ2-5, with D unresolved. With the DNA end fitting TRBJ2-7 better, the J assignment may be wrong. Germline lookup yields CDR1 SSHAT and CDR2 FNYEAQ (reference sequence). The CDR3 contains 14 residues. For the CDR3, the DNA is TGTGCTAGCAGCCCCCTCGACACTTCCTACGAGCAGTACTTC. Translated, it gives CASSPLDTSYEQYF.

This chain connects TRBV4-3 to TRBJ2-1; TRBD1 agrees at 8 bases. Germline CDR1 and CDR2: LGHNA and YSLEER. With V trimmed by 1 base and J by 5 bases, 4 bases remained unmatched. The CDR3 sequence is 15 residues long. The CDR3 is CASSQVQGAHNEQFF. The CDR3 DNA sequence: TGCGCCAGCAGCCAAGTCCAGGGGGCCCACAATGAGCAGTTCTTC.

The chain joins TRBV5-1 to TRBJ2-3, with D tentatively TRBD1 (5 bases). The germline gives CDR1 SGHRS, CDR2 YFSETQ. The CDR3 has 14 residues. The V gene lost 2 bases and the J gene lost 4 bases, with 11 bases spanning the gap. The CDR3 nucleotides read TGCGCCAGCAGCTTACAGGAAAGCGCAGATACGCAGTATTTT. This sequence encodes CASSLQESADTQYF.

Points on this clone: This sample includes further DNA sequences coding for the same CDR3. This chain joins TRBV5-1 and TRBJ2-3; TRBD1 might be the D (6 bases). V lost 0 bases and J lost 3, with 8 bases in between. In germline, CDR1 is SGHRS, CDR2 YFSETQ. There are 14 residues in the CDR3. The CDR3 loop reads CASSLGGPTDTQYF. The DNA of the CDR3 is TGCGCCAGCAGCTTGGGGGGGCCAACAGATACGCAGTATTTT.

The J gene is TRBJ2-7, the V gene TRBV20-1; D is perhaps TRBD1 (5 bases). The V and J ends lost 3 bases and 5 bases respectively, with 8 bases between them. Germline loops: CDR1 DFQATT, CDR2 SNEGSKA (reference sequence). This CDR3 region has 11 residues. The CDR3 DNA reads TGCAGTGCTAGCAGGGCCCACGAGCAGTACTTC. Its translation: CSASRAHEQYF.

This chain connects TRBV30 to TRBJ1-6, with unresolved D. V was shortened by 5 bases and J by 5 bases, with 16 bases between the two germline ends. This CDR3 has 15 residues. Germline V gene lookup returns CDR1 GTSNPN and CDR2 SVGIG (reference sequence). CDR3 region: CAWGFPGWDNSPLHF. The DNA for the CDR3 is TGTGCCTGGGGGTTTCCAGGTTGGGATAATTCACCCCTCCACTTT.

A word on this clone: This same CDR3 is encoded by further DNA sequences in the sample. This chain joins TRBV28 and TRBJ1-3; D is perhaps TRBD1 (5 bases). This CDR3 comprises 14 residues. Looked up from germline, CDR1 is MDHEN and CDR2 is SYDVKM. The V end was cut by 2 bases, the J end by 2 bases, with 7 bases between. The CDR3 DNA is TGTGCCAGCAGTTTAACAGGAACTGGAAACACCATATATTTT. It encodes CASSLTGTGNTIYF.

In this sample, this clone turned up a few times. The chain employs TRBV19 and TRBJ2-2, with 8 bases aligning to TRBD1. After removal of 5 bases from V and 1 base from J, the junction contained 0 bases not matched to a gene. The CDR3 is 14 amino acids. Per germline, CDR1 LNHDA and CDR2 SQIVND (reference sequence). In DNA, the CDR3 is TGTGCCAGTAGTGACAGGGGGAACACCGGGGAGCTGTTTTTT. This encodes CASSDRGNTGELFF.

V gene TRBV5-6 combines with J gene TRBJ2-7; D perhaps matches TRBD1 (7 bases). Per germline, CDR1 SGHDT and CDR2 YYEEEE. V lost 4 bases and J lost 7, with 18 bases in between. CDR3 size: 14 residues. This CDR3 is CASSVQGTFWEQYF. The CDR3 DNA follows: TGTGCCAGCAGCGTACAGGGGACTTTCTGGGAGCAGTACTTC.

This chain uses TRBV19 with TRBJ1-2; TRBD1 aligns across 7 bases. This CDR3 is built from 19 residues. The germline V gene encodes CDR1 LNHDA and CDR2 SQIVND (reference sequence). The V and J ends lost 2 bases and 3 bases, in that order; junction bases with no gene match: 18. DNA of the CDR3: TGTGCCAGTAGTATACTTCATCTCGGCCAGGGGGTTTTGGACTATGGCTACACCTTC. As protein: CASSILHLGQGVLDYGYTF.

The sample holds a few counts of this clone. This rearrangement joins TRBV9 to TRBJ2-5; D is ambiguous. V was trimmed by 4 bases and J by 3 bases, leaving 10 bases between them. The germline V gene has CDR1 SGDLS and CDR2 YYNGEE. The CDR3 totals 13 residues. CDR3 protein: CASSPDEEETQYF. The CDR3 bases are TGTGCCAGCAGCCCTGACGAGGAAGAGACCCAGTACTTC.

The rearrangement joins TRBV30 to TRBJ2-2; 8 nucleotides agree with TRBD1. Germline lookup yields CDR1 GTSNPN and CDR2 SVGIG (reference sequence). Trimming cost V 7 bases and J 0 bases; bases outside gene matches: 1. The CDR3 length is 13 residues. CDR3 DNA sequence: TGTGCCTTGGACAGGGCGAACACCGGGGAGCTGTTTTTT. Amino acid sequence: CALDRANTGELFF.

This rearrangement joins TRBV5-4 to TRBJ2-2; a weak D match, TRBD1 (5 bases). Trimming stripped 2 bases from V and 6 bases from J, with 11 bases between. CDR3 length: 14 amino acids. Germline CDR1 reads SGHNT; CDR2 reads YYREEE (reference sequence). The CDR3 DNA is TGTGCCAGCAGCTTTGGCCAGGGCCCCGGGGAGCTGTTTTTT. It specifies CASSFGQGPGELFF.

This clone was seen once. V gene TRBV6-4 combines with J gene TRBJ1-4, with a tentative D call TRBD1 (5 bases). V shed 2 bases and J shed 5 bases, with 12 bases lying between them. CDR1 MRHNA and CDR2 SNTAGT come from the germline V gene. This CDR3 has 15 amino acids. The CDR3 DNA reads TGTGCCAGCAGTGACCCCGCAGGGCTGAATGAAAAACTGTTTTTT. As protein: CASSDPAGLNEKLFF.

The gene calls are TRBV18 and TRBJ1-1; D unresolved. The V end lost 4 bases, the J end lost 0 bases, and 9 bases lay between the germline ends. The CDR3 extends over 14 amino acids. Germline values: CDR1 KGHSH, CDR2 LQKENI. The CDR3 bases are TGTGCCAGCTCACTTCAACAGATGAACACTGAAGCTTTCTTT. Translating it yields CASSLQQMNTEAFF.

The rearrangement joins TRBV7-8 to TRBJ1-1, with 7 bases lining up with TRBD1. The germline gives CDR1 SGHVS, CDR2 FQNEAQ. The V gene end was trimmed by 8 bases and the J gene end by 1 base; junction bases not matched to a gene: 7. This CDR3 has 14 amino acids. The CDR3 here is CASLLDRANTEAFF. CDR3 coding DNA: TGTGCCAGCCTACTAGACAGGGCGAACACTGAAGCTTTCTTT. The full variable domain, in which reference TRBV7-8 and TRBJ1-1 provide the parts outside the CDR3, is GAGVSQSPRYKVAKRGQDVALRCDPISGHVSLFWYQQALGQGPEFLTYFQNEAQLDKSGLPSDRFFAERPEGSVSTLKIQRTQQEDSAVYLCASLLDRANTEAFFGQGTRLTVV.